This T cell receptor (beta chain) came from a study of blood T cell repertoires in COVID-19. The V gene's germline CDR1 is SGHTA and CDR2 FQGNSA. There are 12 residues in the CDR3. Trimming took 5 bases from V and 5 from J, leaving 9 bases between them. Original handling: Reference gene primer amplification gave estimated nucleated cell counts. Repertoires were generated with immunoSEQ multiplex PCR, while TCRdb's copy carries only in-frame clones and drops some. V, J and clone size derive from that table, while D and trimming were established from the DNA sequence. This table holds 200,000 to 250,000 clones, about 76% found once.

The chain uses TRBV7-2 and TRBJ1-1, with no clear D. The sample consisted of PBMCs or T cells enriched from blood (not recorded which). The clonotype was recovered from a woman aged 50 to 60 with acute COVID-19. The CDR3 bases are TGTGCCAGCAGCCGAGAGAGGACTGAAGCTTTCTTT. This codes for CASSRERTEAFF.